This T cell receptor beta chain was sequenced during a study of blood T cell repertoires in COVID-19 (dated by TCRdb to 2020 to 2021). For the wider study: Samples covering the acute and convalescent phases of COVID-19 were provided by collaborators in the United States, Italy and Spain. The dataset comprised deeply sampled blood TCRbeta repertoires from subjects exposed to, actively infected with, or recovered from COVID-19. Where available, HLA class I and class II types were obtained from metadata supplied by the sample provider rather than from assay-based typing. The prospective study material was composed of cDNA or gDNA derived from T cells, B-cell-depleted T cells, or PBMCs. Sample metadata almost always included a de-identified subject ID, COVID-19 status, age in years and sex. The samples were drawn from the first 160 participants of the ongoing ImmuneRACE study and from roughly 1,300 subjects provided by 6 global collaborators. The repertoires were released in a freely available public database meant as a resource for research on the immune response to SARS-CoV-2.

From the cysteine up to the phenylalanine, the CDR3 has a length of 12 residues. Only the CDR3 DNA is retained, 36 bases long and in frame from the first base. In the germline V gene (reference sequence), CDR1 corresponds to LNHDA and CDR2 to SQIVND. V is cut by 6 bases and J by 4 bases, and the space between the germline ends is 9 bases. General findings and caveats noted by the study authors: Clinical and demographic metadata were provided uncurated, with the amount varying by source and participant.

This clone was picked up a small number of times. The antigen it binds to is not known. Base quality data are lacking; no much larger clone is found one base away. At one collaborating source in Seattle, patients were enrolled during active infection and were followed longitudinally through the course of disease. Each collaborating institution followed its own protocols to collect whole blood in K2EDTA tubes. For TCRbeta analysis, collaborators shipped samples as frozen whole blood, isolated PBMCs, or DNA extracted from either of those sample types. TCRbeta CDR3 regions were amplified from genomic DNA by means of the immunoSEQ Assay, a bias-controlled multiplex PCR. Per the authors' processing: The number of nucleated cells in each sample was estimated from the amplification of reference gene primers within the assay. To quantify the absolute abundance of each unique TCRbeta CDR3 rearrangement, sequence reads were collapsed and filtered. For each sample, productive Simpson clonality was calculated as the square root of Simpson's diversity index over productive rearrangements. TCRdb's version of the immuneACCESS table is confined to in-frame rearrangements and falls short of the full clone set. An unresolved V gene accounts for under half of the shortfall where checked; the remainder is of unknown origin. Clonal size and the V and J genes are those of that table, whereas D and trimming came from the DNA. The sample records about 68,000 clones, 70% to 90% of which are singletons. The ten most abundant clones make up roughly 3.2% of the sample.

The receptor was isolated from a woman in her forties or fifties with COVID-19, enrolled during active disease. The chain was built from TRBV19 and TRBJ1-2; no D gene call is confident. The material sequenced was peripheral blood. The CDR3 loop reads CASREWSYGYTF. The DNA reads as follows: TGTGCCAGTAGGGAGTGGAGCTATGGCTACACCTTC.